A selection of T cell receptor beta chains follows, all from one sample in a study of OX40 agonist ivuxolimab in advanced cancers. Sequenced by immunoSEQ multiplex PCR; TCRdb stores in-frame clones only, minus some. The sample has approximately 80,000 clones, 90% seen once. The source material was CD4+ or CD8+ T cells sorted from blood, sampled in a trial of the OX40 agonist ivuxolimab. The receptors were gathered from an adult with an advanced solid tumor such as melanoma, head and neck, liver or kidney cancer. Each CDR3 is given with its conserved first and last residue. Fields, in order: CDR3 protein, CDR3 DNA, V gene, D gene, clone size, J gene. The D gene is left open where the match is weak. Clone size is given for some rows only: seen once, a few or many times, or a class if the clone is expanded.

CASSELGLNTEAFF,TGCGCCAGCAGTGAGTTGGGCCTGAACACTGAAGCTTTCTTT,TRBV10-1,NA,NA,TRBJ1-1
CASSRIQGEAFF,TGTGCCAGCAGCCGAATACAGGGGGAAGCTTTCTTT,TRBV7-9,TRBD1,NA,TRBJ1-1
CASSLGLNIPGEKLFF,TGTGCCAGCAGCTTAGGCCTAAACATACCCGGCGAAAAACTGTTTTTT,TRBV11-2,NA,NA,TRBJ1-4
CASSDTTGFGELFF,TGTGCCAGCAGCGATACGACAGGGTTCGGGGAGCTGTTTTTT,TRBV9,TRBD1,once,TRBJ2-2
CASRPGRGEDIQYF,TGTGCCAGCAGACCCGGACGGGGGGAAGACATTCAGTACTTC,TRBV11-2,TRBD2,NA,TRBJ2-4
CASSFDPSGNTIYF,TGTGCCAGCAGTTTTGACCCATCTGGAAACACCATATATTTT,TRBV9,NA,NA,TRBJ1-3
CASSKGGARPQHF,TGTGCCAGCTCCAAAGGAGGGGCGCGGCCCCAGCATTTT,TRBV2,NA,NA,TRBJ1-5
CASSFVDRGGGYTF,TGTGCCAGCAGTTTCGTGGACAGGGGAGGTGGCTACACCTTC,TRBV6-5,TRBD1,NA,TRBJ1-2
CASRDTGGRETQYF,TGTGCCAGCAGGGATACAGGGGGACGAGAGACCCAGTACTTC,TRBV6-1,TRBD1,NA,TRBJ2-5
CASSSTGGLSTDTQYF,TGTGCCAGCAGTTCCACAGGGGGCCTTTCCACAGATACGCAGTATTTT,TRBV2,TRBD1,NA,TRBJ2-3
CASGFSGEYTGELFF,TGCGCCAGCGGGTTTAGCGGGGAGTACACCGGGGAGCTGTTTTTT,TRBV5-1,TRBD2,NA,TRBJ2-2
CASSPSGNTEAFF,TGCGCCAGCTCCCCATCGGGGAACACTGAAGCTTTCTTT,TRBV5-1,NA,NA,TRBJ1-1
CASSLAEGTGNEKLFF,TGCGCCAGCAGCTTGGCCGAGGGGACAGGCAATGAAAAACTGTTTTTT,TRBV5-1,TRBD1,NA,TRBJ1-4
CASSYSRSSYNEQFF,TGTGCCAGCAGTTACTCCAGGAGCTCCTACAATGAGCAGTTCTTC,TRBV6-5,NA,NA,TRBJ2-1
CASSYGQGFTDTQYF,TGTGCCAGCAGTTATGGACAGGGCTTCACAGATACGCAGTATTTT,TRBV6-5,TRBD1,once,TRBJ2-3
CASSLHVGGANYGYTF,TGTGCCAGCAGCTTGCATGTGGGGGGAGCTAACTATGGCTACACCTTC,TRBV7-2,NA,NA,TRBJ1-2
CASSLGFSGGPNEQFF,TGTGCCAGCAGCTTGGGGTTTAGCGGGGGCCCCAATGAGCAGTTCTTC,TRBV4-2,TRBD2,NA,TRBJ2-1
CASSKIQGATEAFF,TGTGCCAGCAGTAAGATACAGGGGGCGACTGAAGCTTTCTTT,TRBV6-6,TRBD1,NA,TRBJ1-1
CASSLSARTATNEKLFF,TGCGCCAGCAGCTTGTCCGCCAGGACTGCAACTAATGAAAAACTGTTTTTT,TRBV5-1,NA,NA,TRBJ1-4
CASSYPTGQVYTEAFF,TGTGCCAGCAGTTACCCGACGGGACAGGTATACACTGAAGCTTTCTTT,TRBV6-6,TRBD1,NA,TRBJ1-1
CASGTRDRVHYGYTF,TGTGCCAGCGGAACCCGGGACAGGGTGCACTATGGCTACACCTTC,TRBV27,TRBD1,NA,TRBJ1-2
CARSLGHVSNQPQHF,TGTGCCAGAAGCTTGGGACACGTTAGCAATCAGCCCCAGCATTTT,TRBV5-3,NA,NA,TRBJ1-5
CASSLKGGAPGGYTF,TGTGCCAGCAGCTTGAAGGGGGGGGCCCCCGGAGGCTACACCTTC,TRBV5-6,NA,few,TRBJ1-2
CASSQDRVYTQYF,TGTGCCAGCAGCCAAGATAGGGTATATACGCAGTATTTT,TRBV14,NA,NA,TRBJ2-3
CASSPPPGRAGKETQYF,TGTGCCAGCTCACCACCCCCGGGGAGAGCGGGGAAAGAGACCCAGTACTTC,TRBV18,TRBD2,NA,TRBJ2-5
CASSEYGAAGDLGKTQYF,TGTGCCAGCAGTGAATATGGGGCTGCGGGAGATCTAGGGAAGACCCAGTACTTC,TRBV25-1,TRBD2,NA,TRBJ2-5
CASSYSSDNYGYTF,TGTGCCAGCAGTTATAGTTCAGATAACTATGGCTACACCTTC,TRBV6-5,NA,NA,TRBJ1-2
CASSLGQPNSPLHF,TGTGCCAGCAGCTTGGGCCAGCCCAATTCACCCCTCCACTTT,TRBV5-6,NA,NA,TRBJ1-6
CASSAGPYEEQFF,TGTGCCAGCAGTGCCGGGCCGTACGAGGAGCAGTTCTTC,TRBV6-5,NA,NA,TRBJ2-1
CASSPRLGEKLFF,TGTGCCAGCAGCCCCCGATTGGGGGAAAAACTGTTTTTT,TRBV7-8,NA,NA,TRBJ1-4
CASSSPDDRNTEAFF,TGTGCCAGCAGTTCCCCGGACGACAGGAACACTGAAGCTTTCTTT,TRBV6-5,NA,NA,TRBJ1-1
CASSRTGGVGEAFF,TGCGCCAGCAGTCGCACAGGGGGCGTCGGTGAAGCTTTCTTT,TRBV5-1,TRBD1,NA,TRBJ1-1
CASRGTAGSGANVLTF,TGTGCCAGCAGAGGGACCGCTGGGTCTGGGGCCAACGTCCTGACTTTC,TRBV28,NA,NA,TRBJ2-6
CASSPQVIQETQYF,TGTGCCAGCAGCCCACAGGTGATCCAAGAGACCCAGTACTTC,TRBV7-9,NA,NA,TRBJ2-5
CASSFPRRSYEQYF,TGTGCCAGCAGCTTTCCACGACGGTCCTACGAGCAGTACTTC,TRBV11-2,NA,NA,TRBJ2-7
CASSVGSTYGYTF,TGCGCCAGCAGCGTTGGCAGTACCTATGGCTACACCTTC,TRBV5-1,NA,NA,TRBJ1-2
CASSEEEGNTIYF,TGTGCCAGCAGTGAAGAGGAAGGAAACACCATATATTTT,TRBV2,NA,NA,TRBJ1-3
CASSLYTSGANVLTF,TGTGCCAGCAGCTTATACACCTCTGGGGCCAACGTCCTGACTTTC,TRBV11-1,NA,few,TRBJ2-6
CASSPRNPATDTEAFF,TGTGCCAGCTCACCAAGGAACCCGGCCACGGACACTGAAGCTTTCTTT,TRBV18,NA,NA,TRBJ1-1
CASSKGQRLSSYEQYF,TGTGCCAGCAGTAAGGGGCAGAGACTTTCATCCTACGAGCAGTACTTC,TRBV11-2,NA,once,TRBJ2-7
CASSLLSQGRDTGELFF,TGTGCCAGCAGCTTACTATCTCAGGGCAGGGACACCGGGGAGCTGTTTTTT,TRBV7-9,NA,NA,TRBJ2-2
CAISGSYNEQFF,TGTGCCATCAGTGGCTCCTACAATGAGCAGTTCTTC,TRBV10-3,NA,NA,TRBJ2-1
CASSVAEWGGSSYNSPLHF,TGTGCCAGCAGCGTAGCCGAGTGGGGCGGGAGCTCCTATAATTCACCCCTCCACTTT,TRBV9,NA,NA,TRBJ1-6
CASNRGGDTEAFF,TGTGCCAGCAATAGGGGAGGGGACACTGAAGCTTTCTTT,TRBV2,NA,NA,TRBJ1-1
CASGLDTGVRDTEAFF,TGTGCTAGTGGTTTGGATACAGGGGTTCGAGACACTGAAGCTTTCTTT,TRBV12-5,TRBD1,NA,TRBJ1-1
CASSYDRGGGNSPLHF,TGCGCCAGCAGCTACGACAGGGGCGGTGGCAATTCACCCCTCCACTTT,TRBV5-1,TRBD1,NA,TRBJ1-6
CASSLEGRPYSGNTIYF,TGCGCCAGCAGCTTGGAGGGCAGGCCCTACTCTGGAAACACCATATATTTT,TRBV5-1,NA,NA,TRBJ1-3
CASSSGANNEQFF,TGTGCCAGCAGCTCCGGGGCGAACAATGAGCAGTTCTTC,TRBV7-3,NA,NA,TRBJ2-1
CASSSGTPGNTIYF,TGTGCCAGCAGTTCCGGGACCCCTGGAAACACCATATATTTT,TRBV7-9,NA,few,TRBJ1-3
CASSIERSSGNTIYF,TGTGCCAGCAGCATCGAGAGAAGCTCTGGAAACACCATATATTTT,TRBV7-6,NA,NA,TRBJ1-3
CASSERRDSYEQYF,TGTGCCAGCAGTGAGCGGCGGGACTCCTACGAGCAGTACTTC,TRBV6-1,NA,NA,TRBJ2-7
CASSPYRDDQPQHF,TGTGCCAGCTCACCTTACAGGGATGATCAGCCCCAGCATTTT,TRBV18,NA,NA,TRBJ1-5
CASSLAPRGATNQPQHF,TGCGCCAGCAGCTTGGCCCCAAGGGGCGCTACCAATCAGCCCCAGCATTTT,TRBV5-1,NA,NA,TRBJ1-5
CASSRRDRGRGETQYF,TGTGCCAGCAGCCGCCGGGACAGGGGGCGCGGGGAGACCCAGTACTTC,TRBV5-4,TRBD1,NA,TRBJ2-5
CASSPDYSYNSPLHF,TGTGCCAGCTCACCTGACTACTCCTATAATTCACCCCTCCACTTT,TRBV18,NA,NA,TRBJ1-6
CASRPGQGTDTQYF,TGTGCCAGCAGGCCGGGACAGGGGACAGATACGCAGTATTTT,TRBV6-4,TRBD1,NA,TRBJ2-3
CASSPGTGRDYGYTF,TGTGCCAGCAGCCCAGGGACAGGGAGAGACTATGGCTACACCTTC,TRBV7-9,TRBD1,NA,TRBJ1-2
CASSSGTVKEKLFF,TGCGCCAGCAGCTCCGGGACAGTAAAAGAAAAACTGTTTTTT,TRBV5-1,TRBD1,once,TRBJ1-4